The 18 T cell receptor beta chains below were found in one sample sequenced in a study of T cell repertoires in cytomegalovirus infection. Using its own MiXCR run on the reads, TCRdb lists one record per CDR3 protein. The table shows 350,000 to 550,000 distinct CDR3 sequences, with approximately 32% occurring only once. The sequenced material came from PBMCs. The receptors originated from a human donor in good health (CMV status not recorded). Some clones in this sample may be carry-over from other donors' samples.

The chain combines TRBV7-9 with TRBJ1-4; possibly TRBD1 for D (5 bases). Trimming removed 11 bases from V and 1 base from J, with 8 bases in between. The CDR3 extends over 12 amino acids. Germline values: CDR1 SEHNR, CDR2 FQNEAQ (reference sequence). The CDR3 sequence: CAGQGTNEKLFF. CDR3 nucleotides: TGTGCCGGGCAGGGAACTAATGAAAAACTGTTTTTT.

This clonotype was seen a few times. The CDR3 DNA follows: TGCGCCAGCAGCCTAGGGACAGGGGAGCAGAGGGAAAAACTGTTTTTT. Translation: CASSLGTGEQREKLFF. The chain is built from TRBV4-1 and TRBJ1-4; 10 bases align to TRBD1. The germline gives CDR1 MGHRA, CDR2 YSYEKL. The CDR3 runs to 16 residues. Trimming cost V 4 bases and J 8 bases; bases outside gene matches: 10.

This clonotype was seen a few times. This chain links TRBV4-3 with TRBJ1-5; D is undetermined. The V gene's germline CDR1 is LGHNA and CDR2 YSLEER. Trimming stripped 0 bases from V and 5 bases from J, with 11 bases between. CDR3 length: 15 residues. CDR3 in DNA: TGCGCCAGCAGCCAAGAGGGAGGGCGGGATCAGCCCCAGCATTTT. Its protein is CASSQEGGRDQPQHF.

This clonotype was detected a few times. The chain has TRBV9 and TRBJ2-3; a weak D match, TRBD1 (7 bases). Germline CDR1 SGDLS, CDR2 YYNGEE. V was clipped by 4 bases and J by 0 bases, with 21 bases between them. The CDR3 totals 18 residues. CDR3 region: CASSPQGVRGPSTDTQYF. DNA of the CDR3: TGTGCCAGCAGCCCGCAGGGGGTACGGGGGCCTAGCACAGATACGCAGTATTTT.

As for this clonotype: At one end the junction does not follow the germline gene, possibly because of a read error. The rearrangement uses TRBV7-9 and TRBJ1-1, with D uncertain. This CDR3 has 14 amino acids. Germline V lookup: CDR1 SEHNR, CDR2 FQNEAQ (reference sequence). CDR3 nucleotides: TGTGCCAGCAGCCATCCAGGCAGCGCCACTGAAGCTTTATTT. Protein: CASSHPGSATEALF.

The rearrangement joins TRBV18 to TRBJ1-3; 9 bases fit TRBD1. CDR3 length equals 17 residues. V gave up 3 bases and J gave up 2 bases; unmatched junction bases: 8. Per germline, CDR1 KGHSH and CDR2 LQKENI. In nucleotides, the CDR3 is TGTGCCAGCTCACCGCAGGGGACAGGGACCGCTGGAAACACCATATATTTT. The encoded protein is CASSPQGTGTAGNTIYF.

This clonotype has more than one count but fewer than ten. The rearrangement uses TRBV7-6 and TRBJ2-5, with 7 bases fitting TRBD1. Unmatched junction bases numbered 9, after V lost 4 bases and J lost 4 bases. Germline CDR1 is SGHVS and CDR2 is FNYEAQ. This CDR3 has 15 amino acids. The CDR3 loop reads CASSWPGQLVETQYF. CDR3 nucleotides: TGTGCCAGCAGCTGGCCGGGACAGCTAGTAGAGACCCAGTACTTC.

This clonotype was detected only a few times. V and J are TRBV19 and TRBJ2-3; TRBD1 agrees at 8 bases. The germline CDR1 and CDR2 sequences are LNHDA and SQIVND (reference sequence). J was trimmed by 5 bases and V by 4 bases; bases with no gene match: 5. The CDR3 loop spans 14 amino acids. The CDR3 DNA reads TGTGCCAGTAGTACCGACAGGGGTGGAGATACGCAGTATTTT. Translation gives CASSTDRGGDTQYF.

This chain links TRBV10-3 with TRBJ1-1, with D perhaps matching TRBD1 (6 bases). Germline V CDR1 and CDR2: ENHRY, SYGVKD. The CDR3 sequence is 11 residues long. Trimming shortened V by 0 bases and J by 12 bases, and 8 bases separated the two germline ends. CDR3 region: CAISESGGPFF. CDR3 in DNA: TGTGCCATCAGTGAGTCAGGGGGGCCTTTCTTT.

This chain joins TRBV7-2 and TRBJ2-1; maybe TRBD2 (6 bases). CDR1 and CDR2 from the germline V gene are SGHTA and FQGNSA. This CDR3 spans 17 amino acids. V dropped 5 bases and J dropped 4 bases, with 21 bases sitting between them. As DNA, the CDR3 is TGTGCCAGCAGCCCCACTATTGACCTTCGGGGGTACAATGAGCAGTTCTTC. This sequence encodes CASSPTIDLRGYNEQFF.

Points on this clonotype: One base away lies a much larger clone, so this may be a sequencing read error. No conserved phenylalanine or tryptophan is present at the end of the CDR3, so a read error is the likely explanation. The V and J genes are TRBV7-6 and TRBJ2-7; 9 bases are shared with TRBD1. The junction had 6 bases not matched to a gene; V was cut back by 4 bases and J by 2 bases. The CDR3 runs 15 residues. The V gene's germline CDR1 is SGHVS and CDR2 FNYEAQ. CDR3: CASSSPGQGPYEQYC. Here the CDR3 DNA reads TGTGCCAGCAGCTCCCCGGGACAGGGCCCCTACGAGCAGTACTGC.

The gene calls are TRBV7-8 and TRBJ2-1, with D hard to call. Germline V gene data show CDR1 as SGHVS and CDR2 as FQNEAQ. Trimming pared 6 bases from V and 5 bases from J, leaving 11 bases between. This CDR3 comprises 13 residues. The CDR3 sequence: CASSILVNNEQFF. The CDR3 bases are TGTGCCAGCAGTATCTTAGTAAACAATGAGCAGTTCTTC. Complete variable domain (other parts from reference TRBV7-8 and TRBJ2-1): GAGVSQSPRYKVAKRGQDVALRCDPISGHVSLFWYQQALGQGPEFLTYFQNEAQLDKSGLPSDRFFAERPEGSVSTLKIQRTQQEDSAVYLCASSILVNNEQFFGPGTRLTVL.

This clonotype was seen a few times. The CDR3 coding sequence is TGTGCCAGCAGCCCGACGGGGGGCCTCAACTATGGCTACACCTTC. This sequence encodes CASSPTGGLNYGYTF. This chain joins TRBV12-3 or TRBV12-4 and TRBJ1-2, with D perhaps TRBD1 (6 bases). The CDR3 loop spans 15 amino acids. V lost 6 bases and J lost 2, with 16 bases in between.

This clonotype was observed once. This chain joins TRBV4-1 and TRBJ1-2; D is possibly TRBD1 (5 bases). Deletions cut 5 bases from V and 9 bases from J, with 22 bases between. Germline-derived CDR1 and CDR2 are MGHRA and YSYEKL. The CDR3 contains 15 residues. This CDR3 is CASSVQGLVRDCYTF. The CDR3 nucleotides are TGCGCCAGCAGCGTCCAGGGTCTAGTCCGTGATTGCTACACCTTC.

This clonotype has a handful of counts. The V call is TRBV4-1, the J call TRBJ1-2, with TRBD1 identical over 9 bases. CDR1 is MGHRA and CDR2 is YSYEKL in the germline V gene. The CDR3 sequence is 15 residues long. V shed 0 bases and J 8 bases; nucleotides not matched to a gene: 7. CDR3 protein: CASSQEGDRARGYTF. The CDR3, as DNA: TGCGCCAGCAGCCAAGAGGGGGACAGGGCGCGCGGCTACACCTTC.

This clonotype has more than one count but fewer than ten. At one boundary the junction diverges from the germline segment, which might be a read error. This chain connects TRBV19 to TRBJ2-1, with 9 positions matching TRBD1. The CDR3 is 16 amino acids. Germline V CDR1 and CDR2: LNHDA, SQIVND (reference sequence). This CDR3 reads CASSISGTGTYTEQFF. CDR3 DNA: TGTGCCAGTAGTATATCAGGGACAGGGACCTACACTGAGCAGTTCTTC. Looking up the rest from reference TRBV19 and TRBJ2-1 gives the full variable domain: DGGITQSPKYLFRKEGQNVTLSCEQNLNHDAMYWYRQDPGQGLRLIYYSQIVNDFQKGDIAEGYSVSREKKESFPLTVTSAQKNPTAFYLCASSISGTGTYTEQFFGPGTRLTVL.

Comment on this clonotype: At one of its ends the junction is not consistent with the germline gene, which may arise from a read error. The chain combines TRBV6-2 or TRBV6-3 with TRBJ2-3; 10 bases are shared with TRBD2. Germline V gene sequence: CDR1 MNHEY, CDR2 SVGEGT. The CDR3 spans 16 residues. In nucleotides, the CDR3 is TGTGCCAGCAGTTCTCCGGGACTAGCGCGCACAGATCCGCAGTATTTT. Translated: CASSSPGLARTDPQYF.

The CDR3: CASSYGTGTYEQYF. DNA of the CDR3: TGTGCCAGCAGTTACGGGACAGGGACCTACGAGCAGTACTTC. The chain joins TRBV6-6 to TRBJ2-7; 9 bases match TRBD1. This CDR3 comprises 14 residues. The germline CDR1 and CDR2 sequences are MNHNY and SVGAGI (reference sequence). J was trimmed by 2 bases and V by 2 bases; bases with no gene match: 1.